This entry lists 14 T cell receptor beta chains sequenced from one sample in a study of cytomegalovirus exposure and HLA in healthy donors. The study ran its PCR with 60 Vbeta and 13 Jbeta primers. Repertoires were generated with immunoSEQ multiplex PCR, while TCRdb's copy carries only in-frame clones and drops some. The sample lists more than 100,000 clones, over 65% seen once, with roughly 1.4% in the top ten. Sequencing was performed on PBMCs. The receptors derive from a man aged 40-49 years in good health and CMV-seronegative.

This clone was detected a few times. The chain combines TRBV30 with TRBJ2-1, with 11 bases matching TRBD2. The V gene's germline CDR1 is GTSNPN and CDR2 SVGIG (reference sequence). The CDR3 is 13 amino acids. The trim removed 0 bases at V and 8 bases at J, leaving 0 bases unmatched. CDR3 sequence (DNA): TGTGCCTGGAGTGTACTAGCGGGAGATGAGCAGTTCTTC. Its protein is CAWSVLAGDEQFF.

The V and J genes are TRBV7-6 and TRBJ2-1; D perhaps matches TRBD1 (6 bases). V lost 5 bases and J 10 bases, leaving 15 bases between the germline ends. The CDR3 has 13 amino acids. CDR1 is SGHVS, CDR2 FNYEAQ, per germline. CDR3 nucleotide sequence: TGTGCCAGCAGCCTAGGCATGGGGGCGGAGCAGTTCTTC. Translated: CASSLGMGAEQFF.

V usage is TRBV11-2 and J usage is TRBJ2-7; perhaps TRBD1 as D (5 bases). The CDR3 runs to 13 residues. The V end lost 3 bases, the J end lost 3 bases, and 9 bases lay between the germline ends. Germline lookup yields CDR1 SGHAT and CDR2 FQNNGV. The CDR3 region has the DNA TGTGCCAGCAGCTTGGCAGGGCTCTACGAGCAGTACTTC. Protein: CASSLAGLYEQYF.

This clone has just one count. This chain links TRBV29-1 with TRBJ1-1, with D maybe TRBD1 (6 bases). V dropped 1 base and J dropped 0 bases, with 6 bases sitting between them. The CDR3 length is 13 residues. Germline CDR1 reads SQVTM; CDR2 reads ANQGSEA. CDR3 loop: CSVEAGVNTEAFF. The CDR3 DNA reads TGCAGCGTTGAAGCAGGGGTGAACACTGAAGCTTTCTTT.

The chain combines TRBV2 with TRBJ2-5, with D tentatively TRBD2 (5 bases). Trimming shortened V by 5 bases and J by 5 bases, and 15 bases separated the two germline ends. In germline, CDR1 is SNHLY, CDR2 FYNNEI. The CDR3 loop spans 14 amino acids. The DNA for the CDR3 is TGTGCCAGCAGTTGGTCTAGCCCCTTGGAGACCCAGTACTTC. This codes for CASSWSSPLETQYF.

DNA of the CDR3: TGTGCCAGTAGTATGAGTCAGGGAAGTGGAAAGGCCCTCCACTTT. This gives the protein CASSMSQGSGKALHF. This chain joins TRBV19 and TRBJ1-6; a possible D gene is TRBD1 (5 bases). CDR1 LNHDA and CDR2 SQIVND come from the germline V gene (reference sequence). The CDR3 spans 15 residues. Between the trimmed V and J ends, which lost 3 bases and 14 bases, there was a span of 20 bases.

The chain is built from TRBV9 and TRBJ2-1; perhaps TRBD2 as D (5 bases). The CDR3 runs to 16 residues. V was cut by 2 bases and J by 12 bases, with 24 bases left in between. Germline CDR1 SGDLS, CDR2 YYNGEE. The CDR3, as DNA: TGTGCCAGCAGCGTTCGGGCGGGTTCGGCCTCGGATGGGCAGTTCTTC. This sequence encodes CASSVRAGSASDGQFF.

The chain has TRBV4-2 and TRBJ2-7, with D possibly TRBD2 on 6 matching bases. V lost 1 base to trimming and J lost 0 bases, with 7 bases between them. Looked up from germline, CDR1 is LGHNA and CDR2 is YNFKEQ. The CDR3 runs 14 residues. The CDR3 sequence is CASSQGDSSYEQYF. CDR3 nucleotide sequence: TGTGCCAGCAGCCAAGGGGACTCCTCCTACGAGCAGTACTTC.

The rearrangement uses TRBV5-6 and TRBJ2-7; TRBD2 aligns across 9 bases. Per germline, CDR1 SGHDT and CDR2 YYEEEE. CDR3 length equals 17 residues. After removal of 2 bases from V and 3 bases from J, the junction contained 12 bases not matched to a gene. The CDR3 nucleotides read TGTGCCAGCAGCTTTCCAGGTGCGCTAGCGGGATTCTACGAGCAGTACTTC. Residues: CASSFPGALAGFYEQYF. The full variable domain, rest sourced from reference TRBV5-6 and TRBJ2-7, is DAGVTQSPTHLIKTRGQQVTLRCSPKSGHDTVSWYQQALGQGPQFIFQYYEEEERQRGNFPDRFSGHQFPNYSSELNVNALLLGDSALYLCASSFPGALAGFYEQYFGPGTRLTVT.

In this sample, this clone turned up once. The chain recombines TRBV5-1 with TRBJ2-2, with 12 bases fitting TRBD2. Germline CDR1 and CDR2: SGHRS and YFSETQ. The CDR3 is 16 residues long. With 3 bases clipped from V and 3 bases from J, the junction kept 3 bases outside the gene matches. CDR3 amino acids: CASSSGLAGYTGELFF. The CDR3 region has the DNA TGCGCCAGCAGCTCCGGACTAGCGGGATACACCGGGGAGCTGTTTTTT.

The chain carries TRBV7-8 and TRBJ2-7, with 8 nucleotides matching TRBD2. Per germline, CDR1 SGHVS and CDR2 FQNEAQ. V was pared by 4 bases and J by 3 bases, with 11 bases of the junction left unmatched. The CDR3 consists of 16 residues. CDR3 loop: CASSSPLTSGNYEQYF. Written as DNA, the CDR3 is TGTGCCAGCAGCTCCCCCCTCACTAGCGGAAACTACGAGCAGTACTTC.

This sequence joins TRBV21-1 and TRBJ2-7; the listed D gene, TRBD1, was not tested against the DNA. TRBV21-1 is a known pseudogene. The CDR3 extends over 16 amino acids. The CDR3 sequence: CASSKSLAKGWGEQYF. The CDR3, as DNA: TGTGCCAGCAGCAAAAGCCTGGCTAAGGGGTGGGGAGAGCAGTACTTC.

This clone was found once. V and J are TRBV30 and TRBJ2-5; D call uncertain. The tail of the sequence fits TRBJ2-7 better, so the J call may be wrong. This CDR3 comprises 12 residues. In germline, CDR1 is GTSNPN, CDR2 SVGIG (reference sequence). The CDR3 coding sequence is TGTGCCTGGAGTGTAAAGTCCTACGAGCAGTACTTC. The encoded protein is CAWSVKSYEQYF.

The DNA of the CDR3 is TGTGCCAGCAGTCGAGACAGTTCACCTGGAAACACCATATATTTT. It translates to CASSRDSSPGNTIYF. The rearrangement uses TRBV6-6 and TRBJ1-3, with a possible D match to TRBD1 (5 bases). The CDR3 runs 15 residues. Trimming shortened V by 5 bases and J by 2 bases, and 13 bases separated the two germline ends. The germline CDR1 and CDR2 sequences are MNHNY and SVGAGI (reference sequence).